This TCR beta chain originates from a study of CD4 T cells in relation to SARS-CoV-2 and coronaviruses. Study-wide findings and caveats: Compared with monoreactive clones, crossreactive clones showed significantly weaker SARS-CoV-2 expansion.

Naive and memory CD4+ T cells were cultured with CEF, then survey-sequenced. Here immunoSEQ multiplex PCR was the method, and the copy in TCRdb shows in-frame clones only, minus some. The table has about 36,000 clones, 77% seen once. With respect to this clone: The antigen is undetermined.

Sorted naive or memory CD4+ cells met CEF peptides for over eight days. The V segment lost 1 base and the J segment 4 bases; nucleotides outside the gene matches: 29. This CDR3 is built from 22 residues. Germline-derived CDR1 and CDR2 are GTSNPN and SVGIG (reference sequence). This sequence originates from an adult with COVID-19. The sample comprised memory CD4+ T cells from PBMCs, cultured in vitro. This chain joins TRBV30 and TRBJ2-7; 9 bases align to TRBD2. The CDR3 sequence: CAWSDVGLCLVENPSGIYEQYF. The CDR3 DNA is TGTGCCTGGAGTGACGTCGGGTTATGTTTGGTGGAGAACCCTAGCGGGATTTACGAGCAGTACTTC.